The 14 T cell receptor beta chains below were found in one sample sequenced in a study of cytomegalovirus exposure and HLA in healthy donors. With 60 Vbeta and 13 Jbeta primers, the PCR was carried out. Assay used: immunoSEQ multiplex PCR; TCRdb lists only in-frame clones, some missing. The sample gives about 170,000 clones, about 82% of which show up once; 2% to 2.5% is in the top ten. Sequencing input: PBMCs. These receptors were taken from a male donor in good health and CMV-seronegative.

The DNA for the CDR3 is TGTGCCAGCAGCTTAGGTCTAGCGGGAGCTTTTTACGAGCAGTACTTC. This gives the protein CASSLGLAGAFYEQYF. The V and J genes are TRBV11-2 and TRBJ2-7; 10 nucleotides agree with TRBD2. The CDR3 length is 16 residues. The J segment lost 4 bases and the V segment lost 1 base, leaving 7 bases of the junction unmatched. The germline V gene has CDR1 SGHAT and CDR2 FQNNGV.

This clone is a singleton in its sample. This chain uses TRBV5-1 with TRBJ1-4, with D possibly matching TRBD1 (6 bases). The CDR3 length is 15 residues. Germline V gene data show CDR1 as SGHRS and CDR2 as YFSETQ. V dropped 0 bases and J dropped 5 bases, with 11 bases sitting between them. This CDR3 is CASSLEGVPNEKLFF. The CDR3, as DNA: TGCGCCAGCAGCTTGGAGGGGGTCCCAAATGAAAAACTGTTTTTT.

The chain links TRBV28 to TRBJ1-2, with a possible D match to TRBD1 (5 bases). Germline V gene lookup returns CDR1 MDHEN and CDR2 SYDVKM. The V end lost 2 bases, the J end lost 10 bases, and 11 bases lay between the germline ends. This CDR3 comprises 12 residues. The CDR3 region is CASSLPTGDYTF. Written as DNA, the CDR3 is TGTGCCAGCAGTTTACCCACGGGGGACTACACCTTC.

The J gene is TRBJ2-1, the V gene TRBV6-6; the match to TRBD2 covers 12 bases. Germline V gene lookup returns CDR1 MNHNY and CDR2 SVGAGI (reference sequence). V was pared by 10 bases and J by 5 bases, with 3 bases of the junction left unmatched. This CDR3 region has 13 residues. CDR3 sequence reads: CATGLAGNNEQFF. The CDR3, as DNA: TGTGCCACAGGACTAGCGGGGAACAATGAGCAGTTCTTC.

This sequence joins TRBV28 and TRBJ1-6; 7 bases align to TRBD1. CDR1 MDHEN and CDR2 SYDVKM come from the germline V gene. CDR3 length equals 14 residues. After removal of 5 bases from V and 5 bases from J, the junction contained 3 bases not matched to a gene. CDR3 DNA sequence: TGTGCCAGCAGTCACGGGACAGATAATTCACCCCTCCACTTT. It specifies CASSHGTDNSPLHF.

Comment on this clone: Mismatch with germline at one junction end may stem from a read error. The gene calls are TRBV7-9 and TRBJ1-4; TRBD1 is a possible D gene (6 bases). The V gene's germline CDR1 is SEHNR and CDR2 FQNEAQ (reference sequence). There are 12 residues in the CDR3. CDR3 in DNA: TGTTCCAGCAGCCTTCACAGGGATAGACTGTTTTTT. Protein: CSSSLHRDRLFF.

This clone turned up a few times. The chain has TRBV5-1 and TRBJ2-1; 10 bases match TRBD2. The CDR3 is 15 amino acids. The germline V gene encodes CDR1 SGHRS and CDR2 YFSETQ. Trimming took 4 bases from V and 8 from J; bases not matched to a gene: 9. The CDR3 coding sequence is TGCGCCAGCAGCCCGGGGCTAGCGGGAGAGGATGAGCAGTTCTTC. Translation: CASSPGLAGEDEQFF.

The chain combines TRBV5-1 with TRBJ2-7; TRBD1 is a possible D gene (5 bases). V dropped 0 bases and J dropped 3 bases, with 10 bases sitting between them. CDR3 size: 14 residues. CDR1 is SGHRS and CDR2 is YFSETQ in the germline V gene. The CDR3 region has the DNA TGCGCCAGCAGCTTGGTGGCGACAGACTACGAGCAGTACTTC. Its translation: CASSLVATDYEQYF.

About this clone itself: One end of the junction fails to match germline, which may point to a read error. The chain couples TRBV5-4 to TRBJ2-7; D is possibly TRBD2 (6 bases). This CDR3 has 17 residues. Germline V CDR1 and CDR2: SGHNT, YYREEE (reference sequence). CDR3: CASSPTAIAVTSHEQYF. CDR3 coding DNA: TGTGCCAGCAGCCCAACGGCGATAGCGGTGACCTCCCACGAGCAGTACTTC.

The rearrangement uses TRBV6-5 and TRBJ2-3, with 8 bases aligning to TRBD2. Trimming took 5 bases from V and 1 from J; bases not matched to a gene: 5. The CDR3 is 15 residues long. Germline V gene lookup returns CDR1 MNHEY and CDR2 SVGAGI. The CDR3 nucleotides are TGTGCCAGCAGTGGCATAGCGGGACGCACAGATACGCAGTATTTT. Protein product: CASSGIAGRTDTQYF.

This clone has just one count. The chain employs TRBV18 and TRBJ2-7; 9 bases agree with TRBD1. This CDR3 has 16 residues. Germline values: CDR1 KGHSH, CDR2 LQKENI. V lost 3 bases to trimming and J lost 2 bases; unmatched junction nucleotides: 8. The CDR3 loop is CASSPGVQGATYEQYF. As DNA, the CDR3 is TGTGCCAGCTCACCCGGGGTACAGGGGGCCACCTACGAGCAGTACTTC.

The CDR3 protein is CASSYRLTGVANEKLFF. In DNA, the CDR3 is TGTGCCAGCAGTTACCGCCTGACAGGGGTGGCTAATGAAAAACTGTTTTTT. The V and J genes are TRBV27 and TRBJ1-4, with TRBD1 identical over 8 bases. V lost 4 bases, J lost 3 bases, and 10 bases stayed unmatched. Germline CDR1 and CDR2: MNHEY and SMNVEV (reference sequence). This CDR3 region has 17 residues.

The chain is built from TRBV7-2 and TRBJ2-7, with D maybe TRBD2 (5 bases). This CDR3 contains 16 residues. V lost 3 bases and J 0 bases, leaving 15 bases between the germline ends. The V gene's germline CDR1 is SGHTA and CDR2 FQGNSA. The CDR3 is CASSLDAGGSSYEQYF. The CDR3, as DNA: TGTGCCAGCAGCTTGGACGCGGGTGGAAGCTCCTACGAGCAGTACTTC.

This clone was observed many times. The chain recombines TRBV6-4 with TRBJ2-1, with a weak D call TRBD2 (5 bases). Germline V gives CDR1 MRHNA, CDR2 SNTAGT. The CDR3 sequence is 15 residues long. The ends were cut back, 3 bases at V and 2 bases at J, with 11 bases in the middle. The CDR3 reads CASSEQLDPYNEQFF. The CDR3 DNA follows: TGTGCCAGCAGTGAACAACTAGACCCCTACAATGAGCAGTTCTTC.